This T cell receptor (beta chain) was observed in a study of T cell repertoires in ileal Crohn's disease. General study points: High-frequency clones were more common in sorted CD8 than CD4 cells.

From germline, CDR1 is MNHNS and CDR2 SASEGT. The CDR3 is 16 residues long. Trimming took off 2 bases at V and 4 bases at J, with 15 bases between the two ends. Time point given: neoterminal ileum biopsy at postoperative endoscopy, about 6 months after surgery. On this clone itself: Its specificity is unknown.

The data were produced by immunoSEQ multiplex PCR, yet TCRdb's version contains in-frame clones alone and is incomplete. Among 10,000 to 15,000 clones listed, approximately 80% were seen once. Sequenced input: ileal tissue. This TCR came from an adult with Crohn's disease. The chain has TRBV6-1 and TRBJ1-5; the D gene is possibly TRBD1 (5 bases). The CDR3 is CASSESRQTLNQPQHF. CDR3 in DNA: TGTGCCAGCAGTGAATCCAGACAGACTCTTAATCAGCCCCAGCATTTT.